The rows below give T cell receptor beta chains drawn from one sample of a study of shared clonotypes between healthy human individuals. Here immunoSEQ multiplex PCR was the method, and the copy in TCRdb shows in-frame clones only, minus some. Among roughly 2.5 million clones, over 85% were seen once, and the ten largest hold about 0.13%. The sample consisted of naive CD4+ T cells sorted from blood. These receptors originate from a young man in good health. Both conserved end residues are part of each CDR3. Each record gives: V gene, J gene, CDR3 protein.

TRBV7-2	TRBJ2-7	CASSLAEASGRYEQYF
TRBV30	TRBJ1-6	CAWSVTFDSPLHF
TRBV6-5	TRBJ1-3	CASSYRQAGSGNTIYF
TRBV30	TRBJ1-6	CAWRRDGGNSPLHF
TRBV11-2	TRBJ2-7	CASSLGRGVLKPYEQYF
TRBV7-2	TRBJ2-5	CASSFAGTPETQYF
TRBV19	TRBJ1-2	CASSSAGTQGGYGYTF
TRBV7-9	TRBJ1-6	CASSLDNSPLHF
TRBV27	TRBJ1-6	CASSTLLSHPFNSPLHF
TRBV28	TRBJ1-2	CASSHRDTYGYTF
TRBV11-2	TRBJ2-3	CASTRRPSGRNTDTQYF
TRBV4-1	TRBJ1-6	CASSQGRPGQNNSPLHF
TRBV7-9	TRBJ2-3	CASSTIRLAGGRQYF
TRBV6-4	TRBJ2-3	CASSPGTSTDTQYF
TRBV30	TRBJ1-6	CACRLGQGNSPLHF
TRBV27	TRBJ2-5	CASPPPSGGQETQYF
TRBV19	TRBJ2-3	CASSNTGTGTDTQYF
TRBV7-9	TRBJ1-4	CALWGFGQGGEKLFF
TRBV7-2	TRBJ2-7	CASSLDGAGRGQYF
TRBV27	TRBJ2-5	CASSGLGAKETQYF
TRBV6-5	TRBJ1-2	CASSSLVGGYGYTF
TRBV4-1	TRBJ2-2	CASSLRKLGQGEGSGELFF
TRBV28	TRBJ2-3	CASRGYDTDTQYF
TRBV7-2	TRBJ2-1	CASSWRSLGFNEQFF
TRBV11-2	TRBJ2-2	CASTIPFAGLGAGELFF
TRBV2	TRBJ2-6	CASGGDRVASGANVLTF
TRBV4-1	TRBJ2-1	CASSQDRLAGAYNEQFF
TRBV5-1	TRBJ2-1	CASSPTSGTASYNEQFF